This T cell receptor beta chain was obtained from a study of T cells of healthy individuals. TCRdb re-called the 5' RACE reads through MiXCR, storing one row per CDR3 protein. Of around 98,000 distinct CDR3 sequences listed, approximately 18% were seen once; the top ten hold around 6.5%. Trimming removed 3 bases from V and 1 base from J, with 7 bases in between. This CDR3 spans 13 amino acids. The chain has TRBV12-3 or TRBV12-4 and TRBJ2-7; D gene uncertain. This TCR derives from a human donor in good health. The CDR3 sequence is CASSFSRSYEQYF. The CDR3 DNA reads as TGTGCCAGCAGTTTTTCACGGTCCTACGAGCAGTACTTC.